The clone carrying this T cell receptor (beta chain) appeared many times. Its matching antigen is unknown. The CDR3 covers 15 residues. The germline V gene has CDR1 GTSNPN and CDR2 SVGIG (reference sequence). V trimming: 4 bases; J trimming: 1 base; junction bases outside the gene matches: 6. The CDR3 regions of TCR beta were amplified from RNA transcripts. In the first-round RT-PCR of the TCR CDR3, the HTBI primer set was used. TCRdb reprocessed the multiplex PCR reads with MiXCR, giving one entry per CDR3 protein. The table lists around 350,000 distinct CDR3 sequences, roughly 15% of them singletons. Patients were excluded for uncontrolled infection, other autoimmune disease, pregnancy or lactation. The sample originates from a study of T cells in Graves' hyperthyroidism and ophthalmopathy. Overall study results and limits: A model using 13 V-J features told ophthalmopathy apart from stable hyperthyroidism.

This chain links TRBV30 with TRBJ1-5, with 8 bases that match TRBD1. The sequencing sample was made of blood. The sequence derives from a woman under 40 with Graves' ophthalmopathy. CDR3 DNA sequence: TGTGCCTGGAACCTAAGGACAGGGAGCAATCAGCCCCAGCATTTT. This sequence encodes CAWNLRTGSNQPQHF.